This TCR beta chain appears in the sequencing data of a study of cytomegalovirus exposure and HLA in healthy donors. The PCR used 60 Vbeta and 13 Jbeta primers. Repertoires were generated with immunoSEQ multiplex PCR, while TCRdb's copy carries only in-frame clones and drops some. The sample lists under 250,000 clones, under 85% seen once, with roughly 10% in the top ten. This CDR3 is built from 16 residues. Germline V gene data show CDR1 as SGHDT and CDR2 as YYEEEE. Trimming left V 4 bases short and J 1 base short, with 17 bases between. The rearrangement uses TRBV5-6 and TRBJ1-1, with D unresolved. Sequenced sample: PBMCs. This TCR was recovered from a woman aged 50 to 60 in good health and CMV-seropositive. CDR3 region: CASSETPAAGNTEAFF. CDR3 nucleotide sequence: TGTGCCAGCAGCGAGACACCCGCGGCGGGGAACACTGAAGCTTTCTTT.